This T cell receptor (beta chain) was recovered during a study of memory CD4+ T cells and cytomegalovirus serostatus. Study in general: This sample comes from healthy Belgian adults, several CMV seropositive, 24 seronegative. Points from the study as a whole: Each of some 67 CMV-associated TCRbeta sequences occurred in one to five individuals.

On this clone: Antigen specificity is unknown.

V was pared by 4 bases and J by 0 bases, with 14 bases between. Germline V gives CDR1 SGHNT, CDR2 YYREEE (reference sequence). This CDR3 is built from 17 residues. How the authors handled the data: Out-of-frame sequences were removed, leaving 2,000,000 or so distinct TCRbeta sequences. TCRdb's table, derived via immunoSEQ multiplex PCR, lists solely in-frame clones and lacks some. V, J and clone size were drawn from that table, and D and trimming were deduced from the DNA. The sample includes tens of thousands of clones, about four fifths of them seen just once. The sort gate was single viable CD3+CD4+CD8-CD45RO+ cells for memory CD4+ T cells. CD4+ T cells were isolated by positive magnetic selection.

The sample consisted of memory CD4+ T cells from blood. This rearrangement joins TRBV5-4 to TRBJ2-6; no clear D gene. The sequence came from an adult in good health and CMV-seronegative. Some clones in this sample may be carry-over from other donors' samples. CDR3 in amino acids: CASSPGRGASGANVLTF. CDR3 bases: TGTGCCAGCAGCCCCGGTCGAGGAGCCTCTGGGGCCAACGTCCTGACTTTC.